This is a list of T cell receptor beta chains from one sample in a study of Ad26.COV2.S vaccination and SARS-CoV-2 variants. Only in-frame clones appear in the TCRdb table, and some are missing; sequencing was by immunoSEQ multiplex PCR. The sample consists of 380,000 or so clones, roughly 91% of them appearing once. The specimen was peripheral blood, collected in a trial of Ad26.COV2.S vaccine versus placebo. These receptors all come from a person between 18 and 65 years old who received the Ad26.COV2.S COVID-19 vaccine or a placebo. The CDR3 runs from the conserved cysteine through the conserved F or W. Each record gives: D gene, V gene, J gene, CDR3 protein, CDR3 DNA. D genes are given only for firm matches.

>NA|TRBV7-3|TRBJ2-3
CASSLVAVDTQYF
TGTGCCAGCAGCTTAGTAGCGGTAGATACGCAGTATTTT
>TRBD1|TRBV4-3|TRBJ2-3
CASSPQGARTDTQYF
TGCGCCAGCAGCCCGCAGGGGGCTCGGACAGATACGCAGTATTTT
>TRBD1|TRBV2|TRBJ2-7
CASRLDRTSSYEQYF
TGTGCCAGCAGGTTGGACAGGACCAGCTCCTACGAGCAGTACTTC
>NA|TRBV4-1|TRBJ2-6
CASSQDGRRSSGANVLTF
TGCGCCAGCAGCCAAGATGGTCGGAGGAGCTCTGGGGCCAACGTCCTGACTTTC
>NA|TRBV5-1|TRBJ2-3
CASSSSASTDTQYF
TGCGCCAGCAGCTCGAGCGCTAGCACAGATACGCAGTATTTT
>TRBD2|TRBV30|TRBJ2-5
CAWKAGMGEGETQYF
TGTGCCTGGAAGGCAGGGATGGGGGAGGGGGAGACCCAGTACTTC
>NA|TRBV9|TRBJ2-7
CASSPRIASSYEQYF
TGTGCCAGCAGCCCCCGAATCGCGAGCTCCTACGAGCAGTACTTC
>NA|TRBV28|TRBJ1-2
CASSLGFAVTF
TGTGCCAGCAGTTTGGGATTTGCTGTCACCTTC
>TRBD1|TRBV5-5|TRBJ2-7
CASSWAGTGEEQYF
TGTGCCAGCAGCTGGGCCGGGACAGGGGAGGAGCAGTACTTC
>NA|TRBV7-9|TRBJ1-1
CASSVTGYTEAFF
TGTGCCAGCAGCGTCACAGGGTATACTGAAGCTTTCTTT
>NA|TRBV7-9|TRBJ1-6
CASSYPGNSPLHF
TGTGCCAGCAGCTATCCAGGGAATTCACCCCTCCACTTT
>TRBD1|TRBV9|TRBJ1-3
CASSENRGFGNTIYF
TGTGCCAGCAGCGAGAACAGGGGGTTCGGAAACACCATATATTTT
>NA|TRBV27|TRBJ2-7
CASSLTSQYEQYF
TGTGCCAGCAGTTTAACTAGCCAGTACGAGCAGTACTTC
>NA|TRBV12-3/TRBV12-4|TRBJ1-5
CASSFKHQPQHF
TGTGCCAGCAGTTTCAAGCATCAGCCCCAGCATTTT
>NA|TRBV7-9|TRBJ1-1
CASSLAGQLNTEAFF
TGTGCCAGCAGCTTAGCGGGGCAGCTGAACACTGAAGCTTTCTTT
>TRBD1|TRBV10-3|TRBJ2-1
CAISESRTGNDNEQFF
TGTGCCATCAGTGAGTCGAGGACAGGGAACGACAATGAGCAGTTCTTC